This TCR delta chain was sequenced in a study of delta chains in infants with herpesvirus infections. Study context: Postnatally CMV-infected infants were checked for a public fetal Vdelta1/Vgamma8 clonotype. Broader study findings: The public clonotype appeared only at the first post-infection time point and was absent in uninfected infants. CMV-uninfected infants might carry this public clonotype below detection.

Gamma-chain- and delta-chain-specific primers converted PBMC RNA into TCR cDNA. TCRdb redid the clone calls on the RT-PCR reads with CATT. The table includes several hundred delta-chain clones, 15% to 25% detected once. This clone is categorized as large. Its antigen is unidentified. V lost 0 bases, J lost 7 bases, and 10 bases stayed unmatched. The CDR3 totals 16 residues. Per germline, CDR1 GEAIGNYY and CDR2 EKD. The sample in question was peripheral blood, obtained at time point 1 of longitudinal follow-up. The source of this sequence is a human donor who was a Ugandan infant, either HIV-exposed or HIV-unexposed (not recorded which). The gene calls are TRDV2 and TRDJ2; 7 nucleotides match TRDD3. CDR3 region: CACDTVRTGERAQLFF. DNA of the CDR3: TGTGCCTGTGACACCGTGCGTACTGGGGAAAGAGCACAACTCTTCTTT.